Below, 2 T cell receptor beta chains from the same sample are listed, as sequenced in a study of blood T cell repertoires in COVID-19. Measured with immunoSEQ multiplex PCR; TCRdb has only the in-frame clones, and not every one. The data contain 55,000 to 70,000 clones, 82% of them seen just once; the ten biggest clones take up around a fifth. Sequenced input: peripheral blood. The receptors come from a woman aged 55-69 years with acute or convalescent COVID-19.

This chain links TRBV11-2 with TRBJ1-6; 7 bases fit TRBD1. The germline V gene has CDR1 SGHAT and CDR2 FQNNGV. V was pared by 5 bases and J by 4 bases, with 2 bases of the junction left unmatched. The CDR3 loop spans 14 amino acids. The CDR3 DNA sequence: TGTGCCAGCAGCCCGGGACAGTATAATTCACCCCTCCACTTT. This sequence encodes CASSPGQYNSPLHF. Looking up the rest from reference TRBV11-2 and TRBJ1-6 gives the full variable domain: EAGVAQSPRYKIIEKRQSVAFWCNPISGHATLYWYQQILGQGPKLLIQFQNNGVVDDSQLPKDRFSAERLKGVDSTLKIQPAKLEDSAVYLCASSPGQYNSPLHFGNGTRLTVT.

This clone was seen a handful of times. This chain joins TRBV4-3 and TRBJ1-2, with a weak D call TRBD1 (6 bases). V lost 0 bases to trimming and J lost 4 bases, with 12 bases between them. The CDR3 loop spans 15 amino acids. Germline V lookup: CDR1 LGHNA, CDR2 YSLEER. Written as DNA, the CDR3 is TGCGCCAGCAGCCAAGATCATCAGGGGAGCTATGGCTACACCTTC. This encodes CASSQDHQGSYGYTF.